This T cell receptor (beta chain) was sequenced for a study of blood T cell repertoires in COVID-19. Across the whole study: Acute and convalescent COVID-19 specimens originated in the United States, Italy and Spain. The analysed material was cDNA or gDNA that came from T cells, B-cell-depleted T cells, or PBMCs.

This clone appeared a few times. A junction end diverges from the germline sequence, so it may reflect a read error. In the study's own analysis: Estimation of nucleated cell counts was performed using reference gene primer amplification. Sequenced by immunoSEQ multiplex PCR; TCRdb stores in-frame clones only, minus some. The D gene and trimming were derived from the DNA, and the V and J assignments and clone size from that table. This repertoire shows just over 90,000 clones, over 75% found once; its top ten account for 6.5% to 9%. The receptor was derived from a man aged 65 to 85 with acute or convalescent COVID-19. Sequencing used peripheral blood.

The CDR3 DNA sequence: TGTGCCACCAGTAGCGAGAACGCCGGGGAGCTGTTTTTT. It yields the protein CATSSENAGELFF. The V gene is TRBV24-1, the J gene TRBJ2-2; D call uncertain. Per germline, CDR1 KGHDR and CDR2 SFDVKD. This CDR3 has 13 residues.